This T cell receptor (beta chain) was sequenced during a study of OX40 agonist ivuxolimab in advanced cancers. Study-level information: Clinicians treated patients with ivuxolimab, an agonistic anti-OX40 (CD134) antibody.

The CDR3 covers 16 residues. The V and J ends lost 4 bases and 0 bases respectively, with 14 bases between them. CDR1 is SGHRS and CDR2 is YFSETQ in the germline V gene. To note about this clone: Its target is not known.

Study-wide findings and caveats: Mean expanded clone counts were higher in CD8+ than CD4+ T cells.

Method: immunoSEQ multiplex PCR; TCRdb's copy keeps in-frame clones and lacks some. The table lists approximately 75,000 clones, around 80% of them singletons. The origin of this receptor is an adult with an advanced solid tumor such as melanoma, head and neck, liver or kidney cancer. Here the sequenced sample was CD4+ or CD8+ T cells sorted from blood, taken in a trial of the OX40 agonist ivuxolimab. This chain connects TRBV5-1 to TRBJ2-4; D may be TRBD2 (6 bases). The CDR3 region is CASSLEGLLAKNIQYF. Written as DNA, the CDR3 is TGCGCCAGCAGCCTGGAAGGACTATTAGCCAAAAACATTCAGTACTTC.